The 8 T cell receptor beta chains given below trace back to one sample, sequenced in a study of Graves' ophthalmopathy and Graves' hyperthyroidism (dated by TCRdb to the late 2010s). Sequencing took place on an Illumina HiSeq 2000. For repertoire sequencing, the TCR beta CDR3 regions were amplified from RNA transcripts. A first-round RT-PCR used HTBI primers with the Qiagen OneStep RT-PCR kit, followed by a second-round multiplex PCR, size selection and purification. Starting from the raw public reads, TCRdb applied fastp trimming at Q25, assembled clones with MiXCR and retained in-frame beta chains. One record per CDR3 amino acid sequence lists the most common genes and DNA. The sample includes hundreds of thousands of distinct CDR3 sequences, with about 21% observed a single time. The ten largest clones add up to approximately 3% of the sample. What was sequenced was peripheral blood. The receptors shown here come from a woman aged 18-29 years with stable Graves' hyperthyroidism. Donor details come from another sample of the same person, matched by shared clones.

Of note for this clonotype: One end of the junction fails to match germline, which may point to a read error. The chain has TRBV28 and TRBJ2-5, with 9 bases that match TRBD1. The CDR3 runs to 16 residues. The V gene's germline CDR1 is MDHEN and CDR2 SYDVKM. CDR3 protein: CASSQHQGQGQETPYF. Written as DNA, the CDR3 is TGTGCCAGCAGTCAGCACCAGGGACAGGGACAAGAGACCCCGTACTTC.

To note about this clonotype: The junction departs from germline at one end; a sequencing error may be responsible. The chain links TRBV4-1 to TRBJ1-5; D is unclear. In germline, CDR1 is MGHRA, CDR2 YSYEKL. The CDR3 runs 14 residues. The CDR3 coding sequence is TGCACCAGCAGCCTCGACGTACTCGGTCAGCCCCAGCATTTT. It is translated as CTSSLDVLGQPQHF.

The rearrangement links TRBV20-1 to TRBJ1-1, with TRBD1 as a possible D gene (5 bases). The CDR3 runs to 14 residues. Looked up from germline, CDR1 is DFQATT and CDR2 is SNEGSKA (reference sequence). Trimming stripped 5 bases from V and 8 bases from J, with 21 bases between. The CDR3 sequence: CSADPGPGVFEAFF. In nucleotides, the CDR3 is TGCAGTGCTGATCCGGGACCTGGGGTATTCGAAGCTTTCTTT.

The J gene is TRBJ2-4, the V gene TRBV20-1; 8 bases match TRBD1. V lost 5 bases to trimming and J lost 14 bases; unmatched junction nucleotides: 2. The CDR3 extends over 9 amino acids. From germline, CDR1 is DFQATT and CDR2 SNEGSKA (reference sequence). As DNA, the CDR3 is TGCAGTGCTCAGGGGGCCGAGTACTTC. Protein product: CSAQGAEYF.

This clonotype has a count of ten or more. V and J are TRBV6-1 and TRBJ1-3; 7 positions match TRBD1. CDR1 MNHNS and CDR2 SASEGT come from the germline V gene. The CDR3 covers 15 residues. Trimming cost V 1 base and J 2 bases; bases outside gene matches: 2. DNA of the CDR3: TGTGCCAGCAGTGAAGAGGGGACAGCTGGAAACACCATATATTTT. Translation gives CASSEEGTAGNTIYF.

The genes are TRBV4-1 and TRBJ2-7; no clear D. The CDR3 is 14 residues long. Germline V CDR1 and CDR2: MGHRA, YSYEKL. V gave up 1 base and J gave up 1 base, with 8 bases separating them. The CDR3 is CASSQGLGSYEQYF. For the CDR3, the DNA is TGCGCCAGCAGCCAAGGGTTAGGGTCCTACGAGCAGTACTTC.

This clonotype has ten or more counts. The CDR3 loop reads CSARDSSGRQETQYF. The CDR3 DNA reads TGCAGTGCTAGAGATAGCAGCGGGAGACAAGAGACCCAGTACTTC. J is TRBJ2-5 and V is TRBV20-1; 8 positions agree with TRBD2. Germline values: CDR1 DFQATT, CDR2 SNEGSKA (reference sequence). V shed 0 bases and J 2 bases; nucleotides not matched to a gene: 5. The CDR3 has 15 amino acids.

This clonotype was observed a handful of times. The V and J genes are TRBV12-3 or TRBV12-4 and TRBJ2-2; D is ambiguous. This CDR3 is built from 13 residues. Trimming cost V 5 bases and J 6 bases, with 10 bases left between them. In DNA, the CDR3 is TGTGCCAGCAGTATCAAGGTCTCCGGGGAGCTGTTTTTT. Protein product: CASSIKVSGELFF.